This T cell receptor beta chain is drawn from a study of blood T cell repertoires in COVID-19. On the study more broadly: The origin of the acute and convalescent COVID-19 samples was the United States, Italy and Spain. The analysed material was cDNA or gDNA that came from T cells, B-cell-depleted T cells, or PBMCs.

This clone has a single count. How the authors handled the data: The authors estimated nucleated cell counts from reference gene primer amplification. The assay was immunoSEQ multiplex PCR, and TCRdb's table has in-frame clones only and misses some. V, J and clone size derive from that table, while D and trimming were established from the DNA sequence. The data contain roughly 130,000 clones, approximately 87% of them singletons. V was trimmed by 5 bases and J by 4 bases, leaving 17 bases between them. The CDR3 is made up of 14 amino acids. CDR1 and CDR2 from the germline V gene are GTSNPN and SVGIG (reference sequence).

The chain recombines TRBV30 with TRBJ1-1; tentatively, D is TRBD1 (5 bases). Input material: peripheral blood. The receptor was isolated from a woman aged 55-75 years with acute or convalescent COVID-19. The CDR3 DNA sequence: TGTGCCTGGTTTCTCGGGGGAAGTGGCACTGAAGCTTTCTTT. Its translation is CAWFLGGSGTEAFF.